The rows below give T cell receptor beta chains drawn from one sample of a study of cytomegalovirus exposure and HLA in healthy donors. Produced via immunoSEQ multiplex PCR; TCRdb's table is partial and in-frame only. The sample has about 200,000 clones; roughly 82% are singletons. Input material: PBMCs. The receptor source for this set is a woman in her thirties in good health and CMV-seropositive. CDR3s include the opening cysteine and the closing phenylalanine or tryptophan. Fields, in order: J gene, clone size, D gene, V gene, CDR3 DNA, CDR3 protein. A D gene is named only where the DNA matches it firmly. A row's size may be missing; if present it is once, few, many or a size class.

j_call: TRBJ2-7
clone_size: .
d_call: .
v_call: TRBV5-4
cdr3_nt: TGTGCCAGCAGCCTCAACGGGGGGCCCTACGAGCAGTACTTC
cdr3_aa: CASSLNGGPYEQYF

j_call: TRBJ2-7
clone_size: .
d_call: .
v_call: TRBV18
cdr3_nt: TGTGCCAGCTCACCCCCGGTCCCGGGGGAGCAGTACTTC
cdr3_aa: CASSPPVPGEQYF

j_call: TRBJ2-5
clone_size: .
d_call: .
v_call: TRBV6-6
cdr3_nt: TGTGCCAGCAGTTACGGAGGAGAGACCCAGTACTTC
cdr3_aa: CASSYGGETQYF

j_call: TRBJ1-2
clone_size: .
d_call: .
v_call: TRBV2
cdr3_nt: TGTGCCAGCAGTGCTCAGTTTCTCTATGGCTACACCTTC
cdr3_aa: CASSAQFLYGYTF

j_call: TRBJ2-1
clone_size: few
d_call: TRBD2
v_call: TRBV10-3
cdr3_nt: TGTGCCATCAGTGATGTCGTAAGCGGGAGGACGCACAATGAGCAGTTCTTC
cdr3_aa: CAISDVVSGRTHNEQFF

j_call: TRBJ1-1
clone_size: .
d_call: .
v_call: TRBV7-9
cdr3_nt: TGTGCCAGCAGCGACGGGTGGAACACTGAAGCTTTCTTT
cdr3_aa: CASSDGWNTEAFF

j_call: TRBJ2-2
clone_size: once
d_call: .
v_call: TRBV5-1
cdr3_nt: TGCGCCAGCAGCCCATTGAACAGTGCCGGGGAGCTGTTTTTT
cdr3_aa: CASSPLNSAGELFF

j_call: TRBJ1-2
clone_size: .
d_call: TRBD1
v_call: TRBV19
cdr3_nt: TGTGCCAGTAGCACAGACAGGGGAAACTATGGCTACACCTTC
cdr3_aa: CASSTDRGNYGYTF

j_call: TRBJ1-2
clone_size: .
d_call: TRBD1
v_call: TRBV10-2
cdr3_nt: TGCGCCAGCAGTGAGGGGACAGGGGGCGACTATGGCTACACCTTC
cdr3_aa: CASSEGTGGDYGYTF

j_call: TRBJ2-3
clone_size: once
d_call: TRBD2
v_call: TRBV30
cdr3_nt: TGTGCCTGGAGTGCAGAATTCGGGACTAGCGGGAGTACAGATACGCAGTATTTT
cdr3_aa: CAWSAEFGTSGSTDTQYF

j_call: TRBJ1-5
clone_size: .
d_call: .
v_call: TRBV15
cdr3_nt: TGTGCCACCAGCAGAGATTTCGCAGGGGGCAATCAGCCCCAGCATTTT
cdr3_aa: CATSRDFAGGNQPQHF

j_call: TRBJ2-3
clone_size: .
d_call: .
v_call: TRBV6-5
cdr3_nt: TGTGCCAGCAGTTACTCGTTCCGAGCTAGCACAGATACGCAGTATTTT
cdr3_aa: CASSYSFRASTDTQYF

j_call: TRBJ2-4
clone_size: few
d_call: .
v_call: TRBV19
cdr3_nt: TGTGCCAGTAGGGCGGGGATGGCCAAAAACATTCAGTACTTC
cdr3_aa: CASRAGMAKNIQYF

j_call: TRBJ1-1
clone_size: .
d_call: .
v_call: TRBV6-1
cdr3_nt: TGTGCCAGCAGTGGGGCGGGTGGCACTGAAGCTTTCTTT
cdr3_aa: CASSGAGGTEAFF

j_call: TRBJ2-5
clone_size: .
d_call: .
v_call: TRBV7-9
cdr3_nt: TGTGCCAGCAGCTTAGGGTCGATCTCGGGAGAGACCCAGTACTTC
cdr3_aa: CASSLGSISGETQYF

j_call: TRBJ2-7
clone_size: few
d_call: .
v_call: TRBV28
cdr3_nt: TGTGCCAGCAGGGGGGGTGTAGGTCTGTACGAGCAGTACTTC
cdr3_aa: CASRGGVGLYEQYF

j_call: TRBJ1-5
clone_size: once
d_call: TRBD1
v_call: TRBV10-1
cdr3_nt: TGCGCCAGCAGTGGGGACAGAAATCAGCCCCAGCATTTT
cdr3_aa: CASSGDRNQPQHF

j_call: TRBJ1-2
clone_size: .
d_call: .
v_call: TRBV19
cdr3_nt: TGTGCCAGTAGTATACGTGGAGGGGTTGACTATGGCTACACCTTC
cdr3_aa: CASSIRGGVDYGYTF

j_call: TRBJ2-2
clone_size: .
d_call: TRBD1
v_call: TRBV7-7
cdr3_nt: TGTGCTAGCAGCTTAACAGGGGAGATCACCGGGGAGCTGTTTTTT
cdr3_aa: CASSLTGEITGELFF

j_call: TRBJ2-2
clone_size: .
d_call: .
v_call: TRBV10-3
cdr3_nt: TGTGCCATCACAGGGCATCCTACCGGGGAGCTGTTTTTT
cdr3_aa: CAITGHPTGELFF

j_call: TRBJ1-2
clone_size: .
d_call: .
v_call: TRBV10-2
cdr3_nt: TGCGCCAGCAGTGACGGGGGAGTCTATGGCTACACCTTC
cdr3_aa: CASSDGGVYGYTF

j_call: TRBJ2-2
clone_size: few
d_call: .
v_call: TRBV29-1
cdr3_nt: TGCAGCGCACAGGACGCCGGGGAGCTGTTTTTT
cdr3_aa: CSAQDAGELFF

j_call: TRBJ2-1
clone_size: .
d_call: .
v_call: TRBV9
cdr3_nt: TGTGCCAGCAGCGTTGGAGCGTCTTCCTACAATGAGCAGTTCTTC
cdr3_aa: CASSVGASSYNEQFF

j_call: TRBJ2-3
clone_size: .
d_call: .
v_call: TRBV2
cdr3_nt: TGTGCCAGCAGTAGCGGGAGCACAGATACGCAGTATTTT
cdr3_aa: CASSSGSTDTQYF

j_call: TRBJ1-5
clone_size: .
d_call: .
v_call: TRBV13
cdr3_nt: TGTGCCAGCAGCTTCAGGAATCAGCCCCAGCATTTT
cdr3_aa: CASSFRNQPQHF

j_call: TRBJ1-5
clone_size: .
d_call: .
v_call: TRBV6-1
cdr3_nt: TGTGCCAGCAGTTCCGGACAGATCAATCAGCCCCAGCATTTT
cdr3_aa: CASSSGQINQPQHF

j_call: TRBJ1-1
clone_size: .
d_call: .
v_call: TRBV15
cdr3_nt: TGTGCCACCAGAGTACGCAGGCAGGGCCCCACTGAAGCTTTCTTT
cdr3_aa: CATRVRRQGPTEAFF

j_call: TRBJ2-1
clone_size: .
d_call: TRBD1
v_call: TRBV30
cdr3_nt: TGTGCCTCCCGGGACAGGGGCTACAATGAGCAGTTCTTC
cdr3_aa: CASRDRGYNEQFF

j_call: TRBJ1-2
clone_size: .
d_call: .
v_call: TRBV10-2
cdr3_nt: TGCGCCAGCAGAGACTCGGCATCGAACTATGGCTACACCTTC
cdr3_aa: CASRDSASNYGYTF

j_call: TRBJ1-1
clone_size: .
d_call: .
v_call: TRBV27
cdr3_nt: TGTGCCAGCAGTTGGACAGAGAACACTGAAGCTTTCTTT
cdr3_aa: CASSWTENTEAFF

j_call: TRBJ2-1
clone_size: .
d_call: .
v_call: TRBV18
cdr3_nt: TGTGCCAGCTCACCACCGTCTAGGATCGAGCAGTTCTTC
cdr3_aa: CASSPPSRIEQFF

j_call: TRBJ2-7
clone_size: .
d_call: TRBD1
v_call: TRBV19
cdr3_nt: TGTGCCAGCCGACAGGGCTACGAGCAGTACTTC
cdr3_aa: CASRQGYEQYF

j_call: TRBJ2-7
clone_size: .
d_call: TRBD2
v_call: TRBV6-5
cdr3_nt: TGTGCCAGCAGATTGGGACTAGCGGGGTCCTACGAGCAGTACTTC
cdr3_aa: CASRLGLAGSYEQYF

j_call: TRBJ1-2
clone_size: .
d_call: .
v_call: TRBV27
cdr3_nt: TGTGCCAGCAGTTGGGGGGGCAACTATGGCTACACCTTC
cdr3_aa: CASSWGGNYGYTF

j_call: TRBJ2-7
clone_size: .
d_call: .
v_call: TRBV6-6
cdr3_nt: TGTGCCAGCAGTACAGGGTACGAGCAGTACTTC
cdr3_aa: CASSTGYEQYF

j_call: TRBJ1-1
clone_size: .
d_call: .
v_call: TRBV29-1
cdr3_nt: TGCAGCGTTGACGTGAACACTGAAGCTTTCTTT
cdr3_aa: CSVDVNTEAFF

j_call: TRBJ2-3
clone_size: once
d_call: .
v_call: TRBV5-1
cdr3_nt: TGCGCCAGCAGCTTGGCCGGGACACTTAGCACAGATACGCAGTATTTT
cdr3_aa: CASSLAGTLSTDTQYF

j_call: TRBJ2-7
clone_size: .
d_call: .
v_call: TRBV30
cdr3_nt: TGTGCCTGGAGTGTAAGAGGCCTAGCAGCCTCCTACGAGCAGTACTTC
cdr3_aa: CAWSVRGLAASYEQYF

j_call: TRBJ1-4
clone_size: .
d_call: .
v_call: TRBV2
cdr3_nt: TGTGCCAGCAGGGGTGGACAGTTTTTTAATGAAAAACTGTTTTTT
cdr3_aa: CASRGGQFFNEKLFF

j_call: TRBJ2-1
clone_size: few
d_call: .
v_call: TRBV9
cdr3_nt: TGTGCCAGCAGCGAGACGGGCTCCTACAATGAGCAGTTCTTC
cdr3_aa: CASSETGSYNEQFF

j_call: TRBJ2-5
clone_size: .
d_call: TRBD2
v_call: TRBV6-5
cdr3_nt: TGTGCCAGCACCCCAGCGGGAGTTCGGCGGGCGACCCAGTACTTC
cdr3_aa: CASTPAGVRRATQYF

j_call: TRBJ2-3
clone_size: .
d_call: TRBD1
v_call: TRBV5-1
cdr3_nt: TGCGCCAGCAGCTTGGGGACAGGGGTTAGCACAGATACGCAGTATTTT
cdr3_aa: CASSLGTGVSTDTQYF

j_call: TRBJ1-2
clone_size: many
d_call: .
v_call: TRBV28
cdr3_nt: TGTGCCAGCACCGGCGCGGGGACCGGCTATCAGGGCTACACCTTC
cdr3_aa: CASTGAGTGYQGYTF

j_call: TRBJ2-3
clone_size: .
d_call: TRBD2
v_call: TRBV28
cdr3_nt: TGTGCCAGCAAACCGATAGCGGGAGTTAGAGATACGCAGTATTTT
cdr3_aa: CASKPIAGVRDTQYF

j_call: TRBJ2-7
clone_size: .
d_call: TRBD2
v_call: TRBV6-5
cdr3_nt: TGTGCCAGCAGTCCCCCCCGGGAGGAACCCTACGAGCAGTACTTC
cdr3_aa: CASSPPREEPYEQYF

j_call: TRBJ2-2
clone_size: .
d_call: TRBD1
v_call: TRBV4-1
cdr3_nt: TGCGCCAGCAGCCATCCCAACCGGGACAGGGAGAGGGAACGGGAGCTGTTTTTT
cdr3_aa: CASSHPNRDRERERELFF

j_call: TRBJ2-5
clone_size: .
d_call: .
v_call: TRBV6-1
cdr3_nt: TGTGCCAGCAGTGTGATGGGGGGGGCCCAAGAGACCCAGTACTTC
cdr3_aa: CASSVMGGAQETQYF

j_call: TRBJ2-2
clone_size: .
d_call: .
v_call: TRBV29-1
cdr3_nt: TGCAGCGTACAGGGGAACACCGGGGAGCTGTTTTTT
cdr3_aa: CSVQGNTGELFF

j_call: TRBJ2-2
clone_size: .
d_call: .
v_call: TRBV18
cdr3_nt: TGTGCCAGCTCACCGCGGATAGGGGAGCTGTTTTTT
cdr3_aa: CASSPRIGELFF

j_call: TRBJ2-3
clone_size: .
d_call: .
v_call: TRBV7-9
cdr3_nt: TGTGCCAGCCGCATAGCGGAGGCTAGCACAGATACGCAGTATTTT
cdr3_aa: CASRIAEASTDTQYF